These 11 T cell receptor beta chains originate from one sample sequenced in a study of control samples from healthy donors and cancer patients. Here immunoSEQ multiplex PCR was the method, and the copy in TCRdb shows in-frame clones only, minus some. In the table there are 70,000 to 90,000 clones, roughly 94% of which are singletons. Sequenced material: blood. These receptors came from a woman aged 18-35 years in good health.

This clone was seen just once. The chain combines TRBV19 with TRBJ1-4, with a tentative D call TRBD1 (6 bases). The CDR3 totals 14 residues. V was trimmed by 3 bases and J by 5 bases, leaving 10 bases between them. CDR1 and CDR2 (germline): LNHDA, SQIVND (reference sequence). The CDR3 spells CASSIRGRNEKLFF. CDR3 coding DNA: TGTGCCAGTAGTATCCGGGGGCGAAATGAAAAACTGTTTTTT.

This chain connects TRBV4-1 to TRBJ1-4, with D unresolved. Looked up from germline, CDR1 is MGHRA and CDR2 is YSYEKL. V lost 2 bases to trimming and J lost 4 bases, with 11 bases between them. This CDR3 contains 15 residues. This CDR3 is CASSQLDRDNEKLFF. The CDR3 DNA follows: TGCGCCAGCAGCCAACTGGACCGGGATAATGAAAAACTGTTTTTT.

This clone appeared once. This chain connects TRBV28 to TRBJ2-2, with 10 bases fitting TRBD2. The CDR3 sequence is 17 residues long. J was trimmed by 0 bases and V by 6 bases; bases with no gene match: 7. The germline gives CDR1 MDHEN, CDR2 SYDVKM. The CDR3 region has the DNA TGTGCCAGCAGCATACCTAGCGGGAGCCCGAACACCGGGGAGCTGTTTTTT. This gives the protein CASSIPSGSPNTGELFF.

This chain uses TRBV9 with TRBJ1-6; D possibly corresponds to TRBD1 (5 bases). This CDR3 contains 17 residues. CDR1 and CDR2 from the germline V gene are SGDLS and YYNGEE. V lost 2 bases and J 7 bases, leaving 19 bases between the germline ends. As DNA, the CDR3 is TGTGCCAGCAGCGTTGGGGACCCCTACGGGGAAAATTCACCCCTCCACTTT. It is translated as CASSVGDPYGENSPLHF. The full variable domain, in which reference TRBV9 and TRBJ1-6 provide the parts outside the CDR3, is DSGVTQTPKHLITATGQRVTLRCSPRSGDLSVYWYQQSLDQGLQFLIQYYNGEERAKGNILERFSAQQFPDLHSELNLSSLELGDSALYFCASSVGDPYGENSPLHFGNGTRLTVT.

This chain uses TRBV28 with TRBJ2-7, with D possibly matching TRBD1 (5 bases). CDR1 is MDHEN, CDR2 SYDVKM, per germline. The CDR3 has 13 amino acids. V lost 5 bases to trimming and J lost 0 bases, with 8 bases between them. CDR3 protein: CASSIDSSYEQYF. CDR3 nucleotides: TGTGCCAGCAGTATCGACAGCTCCTACGAGCAGTACTTC.

The chain uses TRBV7-2 and TRBJ1-3; no firm D call. The V end lost 5 bases, the J end lost 0 bases, and 14 bases lay between the germline ends. Per the germline V gene, CDR1 is SGHTA and CDR2 is FQGNSA. The CDR3 runs 16 residues. The CDR3 loop reads CASSLLDTYSGNTIYF. The CDR3 DNA reads as TGTGCCAGCAGCCTCCTAGACACATACTCTGGAAACACCATATATTTT.

The chain employs TRBV2 and TRBJ1-3, with D uncertain. With 2 bases removed from V and 0 bases from J, the gap between germline ends came to 8 bases. CDR1 is SNHLY and CDR2 is FYNNEI in the germline V gene. CDR3 length: 15 residues. The CDR3 reads CASSEFFTSGNTIYF. The CDR3 nucleotides read TGTGCCAGCAGTGAATTTTTCACCTCTGGAAACACCATATATTTT. Full variable domain (missing parts from reference TRBV2 and TRBJ1-3): EPEVTQTPSHQVTQMGQEVILRCVPISNHLYFYWYRQILGQKVEFLVSFYNNEISEKSEIFDDQFSVERPDGSNFTLKIRSTKLEDSAMYFCASSEFFTSGNTIYFGEGSWLTVV.

This clone was found once. This sequence joins TRBV10-3 and TRBJ1-1; D gene uncertain. V was trimmed by 7 bases and J by 3 bases, leaving 15 bases between them. Germline-derived CDR1 and CDR2 are ENHRY and SYGVKD. The CDR3 extends over 14 amino acids. CDR3 sequence: CAIKVRGEDTEAFF. The CDR3 region has the DNA TGTGCCATCAAAGTGCGGGGAGAGGACACTGAAGCTTTCTTT.

The J gene is TRBJ2-7, the V gene TRBV6-2 or TRBV6-3, with D perhaps being TRBD1 or TRBD2 (5 bases each). Trimming took off 5 bases at V and 2 bases at J, with 16 bases between the two ends. The CDR3 consists of 15 residues. Germline lookup yields CDR1 MNHEY and CDR2 SVGEGT. The CDR3 region is CASSPTGTAPYEQYF. The DNA for the CDR3 is TGTGCCAGCAGTCCAACCGGGACCGCCCCCTACGAGCAGTACTTC.

The genes are TRBV6-5 and TRBJ2-1, with a weak D call TRBD1 (6 bases). This CDR3 region has 14 residues. Between the trimmed V and J ends, which lost 9 bases and 7 bases, there was a span of 19 bases. In germline, CDR1 is MNHEY, CDR2 SVGAGI. The CDR3 reads CASTFVGDRNEQFF. The CDR3 DNA is TGTGCCAGTACCTTTGTGGGAGACAGGAATGAGCAGTTCTTC.

The chain is built from TRBV14 and TRBJ2-1, with D perhaps matching TRBD2 (5 bases). Trimming left V 0 bases short and J 5 bases short, with 5 bases between. Germline V gives CDR1 SGHDN, CDR2 FVKESK. The length of the CDR3 is 13 residues. CDR3 DNA: TGTGCCAGCAGCCAAGAAGCGGACAATGAGCAGTTCTTC. Translating it yields CASSQEADNEQFF.